The 6 T cell receptor beta chains reported below all come from one sample, sequenced in a study of cytomegalovirus exposure and HLA in healthy donors. The PCR ran on 60 Vbeta and 13 Jbeta primers. Sequencing was performed with immunoSEQ multiplex PCR; in TCRdb, only in-frame clones are kept and a portion is missing. The sample includes around 140,000 clones. Sequenced material: PBMCs. All receptors come from a male donor in good health and CMV-seronegative.

The chain uses TRBV9 and TRBJ1-1; TRBD1 might be the D (6 bases). The CDR3 loop spans 13 amino acids. The germline V and J ends were trimmed by 3 bases and 3 bases, with 9 bases remaining between them. The V gene's germline CDR1 is SGDLS and CDR2 YYNGEE. CDR3 loop: CASSATGYTEAFF. CDR3 DNA sequence: TGTGCCAGCAGCGCGACAGGTTACACTGAAGCTTTCTTT.

The chain is built from TRBV27 and TRBJ1-5; D might be TRBD1 (6 bases). Germline values: CDR1 MNHEY, CDR2 SMNVEV (reference sequence). The CDR3 has 14 amino acids. The V and J ends lost 5 bases and 1 base respectively, with 9 bases between them. Here the CDR3 reads CASSQRGSNQPQHF. For the CDR3, the DNA is TGTGCCAGCAGTCAAAGGGGGAGCAATCAGCCCCAGCATTTT.

The DNA for the CDR3 is TGCAGCGTTGGGGGGGGCAATGAGCAGTTCTTC. Protein product: CSVGGGNEQFF. The genes are TRBV29-1 and TRBJ2-1, with TRBD2 matching over 7 bases. With V trimmed by 4 bases and J by 6 bases, 0 bases remained unmatched. This CDR3 comprises 11 residues. In germline, CDR1 is SQVTM, CDR2 ANQGSEA.

DNA for the CDR3: TGCGCCAGCAGCTTGGCCGGGGGTGTTGAAAAACTGTTTTTT. This translates into CASSLAGGVEKLFF. The rearrangement links TRBV5-1 to TRBJ1-4; D perhaps matches TRBD1 (5 bases). CDR1 and CDR2 from the germline V gene are SGHRS and YFSETQ. The CDR3 is 14 residues long. Trimming shortened V by 0 bases and J by 7 bases, and 10 bases separated the two germline ends.

The chain joins TRBV9 to TRBJ1-1, with 8 bases identical to TRBD1. Unmatched junction bases numbered 5, after V lost 3 bases and J lost 4 bases. Germline V gene data show CDR1 as SGDLS and CDR2 as YYNGEE. CDR3 length equals 14 residues. Here the CDR3 DNA reads TGTGCCAGCAGCGCACAGGGGGGGAGCACTGAAGCTTTCTTT. This translates into CASSAQGGSTEAFF.

The CDR3 here is CASSELGGGRGYTF. The DNA of the CDR3 is TGTGCCAGCAGTGAACTTGGAGGAGGCAGGGGCTACACCTTC. The chain joins TRBV6-1 to TRBJ1-2; D call uncertain. The CDR3 sequence is 14 residues long. Germline loops: CDR1 MNHNS, CDR2 SASEGT. The germline V and J ends were trimmed by 2 bases and 8 bases, with 15 bases remaining between them.